The clone carrying this T cell receptor beta chain was detected a few times. These data come from a study of blood T cell repertoires in COVID-19. At the level of the study: Samples representing acute and convalescent COVID-19 were sourced from the United States, Italy and Spain. In each case, the material was cDNA or gDNA derived from T cells, B-cell-depleted T cells, or PBMCs.

Authors' processing steps: Amplification from reference gene primers served as the basis for estimated nucleated cell counts. The table came from immunoSEQ multiplex PCR; TCRdb's copy has only in-frame clones and leaves some out. Clone size and V and J calls were adopted from that table, with D and trimming inferred from the DNA. The sample lists under 45,000 clones, 65% to 80% occurring once. With 2 bases clipped from V and 6 bases from J, the junction kept 4 bases outside the gene matches. Germline CDR1 is MGHRA and CDR2 is YSYEKL. This CDR3 spans 14 amino acids. The sequenced material came from peripheral blood. The clonotype originates from a man older than 75 with acute or convalescent COVID-19. This chain uses TRBV4-1 with TRBJ2-3; TRBD2 aligns across 8 bases. The CDR3 is CASSQSSGGDTQYF. The CDR3 nucleotides are TGCGCCAGCAGCCAATCCAGCGGGGGCGATACGCAGTATTTT.